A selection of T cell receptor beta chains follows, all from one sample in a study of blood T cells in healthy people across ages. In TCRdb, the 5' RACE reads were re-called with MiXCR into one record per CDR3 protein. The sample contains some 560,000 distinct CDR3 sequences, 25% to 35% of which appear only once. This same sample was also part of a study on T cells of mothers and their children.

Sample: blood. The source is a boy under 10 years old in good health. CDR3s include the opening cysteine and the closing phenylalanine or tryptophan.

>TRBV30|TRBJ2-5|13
CAWSVRVGETQYF
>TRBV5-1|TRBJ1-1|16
CASSLEGTGWNTEAFF
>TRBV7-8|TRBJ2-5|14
CASSLAEVPETQYF
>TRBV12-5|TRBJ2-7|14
CASRDGRGSYEQYF
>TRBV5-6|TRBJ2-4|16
CASSLVGYPAKNIQYF
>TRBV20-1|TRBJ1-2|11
CSAPAGVGYTF
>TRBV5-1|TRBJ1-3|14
CASSLTTTGNTIYF
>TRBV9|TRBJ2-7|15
CASSVGVDRGTEQYF
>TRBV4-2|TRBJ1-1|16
CASSHAAGQPNTEAFF
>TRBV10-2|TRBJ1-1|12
CASKGQHTEAFF
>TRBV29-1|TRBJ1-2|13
CSVEDPRGYGYTF
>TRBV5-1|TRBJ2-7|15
CASSFGSGRSYEQYF
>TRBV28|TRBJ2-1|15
CASSLFRQPQDEQFF
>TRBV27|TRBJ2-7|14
CASSLWGGYNEQYF
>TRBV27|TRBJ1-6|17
CASRGQGPSSYNSPLHF
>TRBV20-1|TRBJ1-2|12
CSAEKDSKGYTF
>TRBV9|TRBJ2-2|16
CASSLRGDKNTGELFF
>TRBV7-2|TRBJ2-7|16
CASSLVGLAGVHEQYF
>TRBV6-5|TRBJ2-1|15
CASSYFGSSYNEQFF
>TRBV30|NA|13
CAWTPGLIYEQYF
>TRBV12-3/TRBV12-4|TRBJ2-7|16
CASRGGQPKDSYEQYF
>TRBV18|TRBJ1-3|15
CASSPPGLSGNTIYF
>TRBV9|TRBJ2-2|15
CASSSGGLRGGELFF
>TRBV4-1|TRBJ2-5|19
CASSQGEGGSGRSKETQYF
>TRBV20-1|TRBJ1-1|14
CSAPESGLNTEAFF